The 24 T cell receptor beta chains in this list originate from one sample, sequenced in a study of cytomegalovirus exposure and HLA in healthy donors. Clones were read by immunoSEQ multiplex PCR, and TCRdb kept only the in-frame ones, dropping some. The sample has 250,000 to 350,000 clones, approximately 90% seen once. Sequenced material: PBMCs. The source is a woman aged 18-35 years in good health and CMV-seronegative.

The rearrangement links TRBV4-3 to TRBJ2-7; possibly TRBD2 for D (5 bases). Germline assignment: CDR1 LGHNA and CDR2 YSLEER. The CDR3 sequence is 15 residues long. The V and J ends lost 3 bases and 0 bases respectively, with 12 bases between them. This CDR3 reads CASSQRIGSSYEQYF. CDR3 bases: TGCGCCAGCAGCCAGCGTATAGGGAGCTCCTACGAGCAGTACTTC.

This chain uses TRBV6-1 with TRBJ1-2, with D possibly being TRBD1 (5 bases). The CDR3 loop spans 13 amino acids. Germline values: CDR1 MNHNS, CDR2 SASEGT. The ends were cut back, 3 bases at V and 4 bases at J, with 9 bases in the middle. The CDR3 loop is CASSEGQLYGYTF. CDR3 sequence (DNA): TGTGCCAGCAGTGAGGGGCAGCTCTATGGCTACACCTTC.

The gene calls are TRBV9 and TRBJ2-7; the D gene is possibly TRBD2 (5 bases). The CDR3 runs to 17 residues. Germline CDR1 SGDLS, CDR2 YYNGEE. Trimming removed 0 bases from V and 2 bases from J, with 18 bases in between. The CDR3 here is CASSVDLGVGSTYEQYF. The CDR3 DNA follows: TGTGCCAGCAGCGTAGATTTGGGTGTGGGGAGCACCTACGAGCAGTACTTC.

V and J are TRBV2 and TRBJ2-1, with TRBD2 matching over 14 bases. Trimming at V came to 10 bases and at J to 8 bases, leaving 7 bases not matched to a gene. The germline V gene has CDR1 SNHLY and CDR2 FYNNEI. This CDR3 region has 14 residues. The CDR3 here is CAIARTSGRYEQFF. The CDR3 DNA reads TGTGCCATAGCCCGGACTAGCGGGAGGTATGAGCAGTTCTTC.

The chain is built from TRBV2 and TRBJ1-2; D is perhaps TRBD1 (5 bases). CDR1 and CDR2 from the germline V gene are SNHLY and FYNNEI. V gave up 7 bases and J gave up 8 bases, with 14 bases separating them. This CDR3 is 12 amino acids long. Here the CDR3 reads CASILRADGYTF. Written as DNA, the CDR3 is TGTGCCAGCATCCTCAGGGCGGACGGCTACACCTTC.

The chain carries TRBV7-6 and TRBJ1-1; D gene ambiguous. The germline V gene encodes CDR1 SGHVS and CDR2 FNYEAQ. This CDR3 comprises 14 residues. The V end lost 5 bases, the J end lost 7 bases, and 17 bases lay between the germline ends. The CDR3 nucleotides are TGTGCCAGCAGCCCAGCGAGCACTGGACTTGAAGCTTTCTTT. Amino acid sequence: CASSPASTGLEAFF.

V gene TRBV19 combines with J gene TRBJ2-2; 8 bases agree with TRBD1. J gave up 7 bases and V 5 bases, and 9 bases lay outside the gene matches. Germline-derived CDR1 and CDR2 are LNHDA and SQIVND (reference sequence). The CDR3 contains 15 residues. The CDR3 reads CASSAPGGRYGELFF. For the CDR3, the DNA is TGTGCCAGTAGTGCCCCAGGGGGCCGTTACGGGGAGCTGTTTTTT. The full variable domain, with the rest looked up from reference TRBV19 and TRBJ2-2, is DGGITQSPKYLFRKEGQNVTLSCEQNLNHDAMYWYRQDPGQGLRLIYYSQIVNDFQKGDIAEGYSVSREKKESFPLTVTSAQKNPTAFYLCASSAPGGRYGELFFGEGSRLTVL.

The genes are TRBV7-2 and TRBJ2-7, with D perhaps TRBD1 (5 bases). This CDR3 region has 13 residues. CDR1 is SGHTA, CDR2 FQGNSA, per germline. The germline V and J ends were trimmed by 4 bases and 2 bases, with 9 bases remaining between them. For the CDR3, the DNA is TGTGCCAGCAGCTGGGGCCCCACCTACGAGCAGTACTTC. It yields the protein CASSWGPTYEQYF.

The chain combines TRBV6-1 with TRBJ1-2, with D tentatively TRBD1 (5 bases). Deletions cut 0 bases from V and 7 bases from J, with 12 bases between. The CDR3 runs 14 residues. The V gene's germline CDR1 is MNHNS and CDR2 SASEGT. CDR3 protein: CASSEAGGSGGYTF. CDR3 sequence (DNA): TGTGCCAGCAGTGAAGCCGGGGGAAGCGGTGGCTACACCTTC.

The CDR3 region is CASSLGQGNSPLHF. DNA for the CDR3: TGTGCCAGCAGCTTGGGGCAGGGTAATTCACCCCTCCACTTT. This chain links TRBV5-6 with TRBJ1-6; D is perhaps TRBD1 (5 bases). The germline V and J ends were trimmed by 0 bases and 6 bases, with 7 bases remaining between them. In germline, CDR1 is SGHDT, CDR2 YYEEEE. The CDR3 extends over 14 amino acids.

The chain's CDR3 is CASSYASGNTIYF. CDR3 DNA: TGTGCCAGCAGTTACGCGTCTGGAAACACCATATATTTT. The rearrangement uses TRBV6-5 and TRBJ1-3, with D uncertain. Germline CDR1 and CDR2: MNHEY and SVGAGI. This CDR3 spans 13 amino acids. Trimming took 2 bases from V and 1 from J, leaving 3 bases between them.

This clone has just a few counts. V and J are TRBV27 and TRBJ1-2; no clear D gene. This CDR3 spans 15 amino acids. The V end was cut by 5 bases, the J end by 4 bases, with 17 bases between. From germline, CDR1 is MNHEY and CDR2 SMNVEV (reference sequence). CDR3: CASSPEGGVGYGYTF. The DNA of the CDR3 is TGTGCCAGCAGTCCTGAGGGTGGGGTTGGCTATGGCTACACCTTC.

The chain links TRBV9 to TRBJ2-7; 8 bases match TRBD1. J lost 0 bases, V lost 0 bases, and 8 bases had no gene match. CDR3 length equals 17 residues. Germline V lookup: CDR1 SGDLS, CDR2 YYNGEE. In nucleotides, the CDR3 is TGTGCCAGCAGCGTAGGGCCGGGACAGGCCCTCTCCTACGAGCAGTACTTC. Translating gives CASSVGPGQALSYEQYF.

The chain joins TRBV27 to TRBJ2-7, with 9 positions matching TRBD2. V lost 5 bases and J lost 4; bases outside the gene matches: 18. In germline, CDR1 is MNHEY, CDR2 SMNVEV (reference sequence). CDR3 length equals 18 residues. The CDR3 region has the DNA TGTGCCAGCAGTCCTACCTTCAGGGGACTAGCAGGGAGATACGAGCAGTACTTC. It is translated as CASSPTFRGLAGRYEQYF.

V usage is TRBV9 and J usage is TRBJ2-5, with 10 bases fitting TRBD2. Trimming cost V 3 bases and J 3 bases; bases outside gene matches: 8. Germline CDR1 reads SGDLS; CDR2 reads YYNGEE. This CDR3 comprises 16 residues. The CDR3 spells CASSAGTSDNKETQYF. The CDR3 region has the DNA TGTGCCAGCAGCGCCGGGACTAGCGATAACAAAGAGACCCAGTACTTC.

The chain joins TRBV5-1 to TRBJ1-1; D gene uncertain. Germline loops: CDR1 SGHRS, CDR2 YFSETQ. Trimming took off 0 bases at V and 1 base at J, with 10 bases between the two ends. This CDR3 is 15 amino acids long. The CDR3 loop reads CASSLDVQKNTEAFF. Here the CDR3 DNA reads TGCGCCAGCAGCTTGGATGTACAAAAGAACACTGAAGCTTTCTTT.

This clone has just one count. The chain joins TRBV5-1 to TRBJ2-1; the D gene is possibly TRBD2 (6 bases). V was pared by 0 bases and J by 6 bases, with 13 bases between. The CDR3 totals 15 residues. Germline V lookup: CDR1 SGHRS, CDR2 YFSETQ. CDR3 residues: CASSLGPTSSNEQFF. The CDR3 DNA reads TGCGCCAGCAGCTTGGGCCCGACTAGTTCCAATGAGCAGTTCTTC.

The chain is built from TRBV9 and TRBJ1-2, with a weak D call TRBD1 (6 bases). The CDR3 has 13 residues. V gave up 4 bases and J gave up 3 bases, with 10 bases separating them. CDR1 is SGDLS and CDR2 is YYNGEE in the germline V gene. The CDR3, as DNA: TGTGCCAGCAGCCAATCAGGGGACTATGGCTACACCTTC. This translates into CASSQSGDYGYTF.

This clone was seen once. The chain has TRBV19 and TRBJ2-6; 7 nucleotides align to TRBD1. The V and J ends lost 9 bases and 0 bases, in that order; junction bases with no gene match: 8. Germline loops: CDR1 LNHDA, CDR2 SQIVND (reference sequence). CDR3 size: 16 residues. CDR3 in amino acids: CASRQGHISGANVLTF. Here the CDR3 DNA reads TGTGCCAGCCGACAGGGTCACATCTCTGGGGCCAACGTCCTGACTTTC.

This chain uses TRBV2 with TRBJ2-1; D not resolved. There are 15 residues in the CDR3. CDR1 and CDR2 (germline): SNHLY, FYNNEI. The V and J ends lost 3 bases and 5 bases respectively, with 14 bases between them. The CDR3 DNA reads TGTGCCAGCAGTGATCTCGGAGCTGAAGACAATGAGCAGTTCTTC. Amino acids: CASSDLGAEDNEQFF.

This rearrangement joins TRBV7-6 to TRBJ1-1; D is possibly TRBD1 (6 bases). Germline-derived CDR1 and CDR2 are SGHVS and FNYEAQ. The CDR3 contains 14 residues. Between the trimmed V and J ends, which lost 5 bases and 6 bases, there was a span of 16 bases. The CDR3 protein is CASSRGGGRAEAFF. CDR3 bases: TGTGCCAGCAGCCGCGGGGGGGGGCGAGCTGAAGCTTTCTTT.

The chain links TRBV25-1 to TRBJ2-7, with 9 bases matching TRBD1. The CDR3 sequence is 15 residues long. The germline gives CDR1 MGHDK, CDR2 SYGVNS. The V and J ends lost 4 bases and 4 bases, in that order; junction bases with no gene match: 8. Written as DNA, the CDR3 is TGTGCCAGCAGTGCGACTGGACAGGGGACTTACGAGCAGTACTTC. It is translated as CASSATGQGTYEQYF.

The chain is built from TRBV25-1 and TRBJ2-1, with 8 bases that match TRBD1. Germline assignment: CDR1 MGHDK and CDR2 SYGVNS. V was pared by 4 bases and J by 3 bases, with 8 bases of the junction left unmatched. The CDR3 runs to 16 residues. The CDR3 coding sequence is TGTGCCAGCAGTGTACAGGGGGGTTCGTTCTACAATGAGCAGTTCTTC. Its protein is CASSVQGGSFYNEQFF.

The CDR3 nucleotides read TGTGCCAGCAGCTGGACGGGAGGAGAAGATACGCAGTATTTT. Protein product: CASSWTGGEDTQYF. The chain links TRBV11-2 to TRBJ2-3; 7 positions agree with TRBD2. The germline gives CDR1 SGHAT, CDR2 FQNNGV. Losses at the gene ends were 4 bases for V and 5 bases for J; bases not matched to a gene: 6. The CDR3 runs 14 residues.